The clone carrying this T cell receptor beta chain was seen a few times. RNA transcripts provided the source from which TCR beta CDR3 regions were amplified. A first-round RT-PCR of the TCR CDR3 used the HTBI primer set. TCRdb redid the calling of the multiplex PCR reads with MiXCR, one entry per CDR3 protein. The sample contains about 400,000 distinct CDR3 sequences, more than 12% of which appear only once. J gave up 3 bases and V 2 bases, and 12 bases lay outside the gene matches. Germline CDR1 SNHLY, CDR2 FYNNEI. This CDR3 spans 17 amino acids. The sample comes from a study of T cells in Graves' hyperthyroidism and ophthalmopathy.

The chain recombines TRBV2 with TRBJ1-2, with 7 bases matching TRBD1. The sequence came from a young woman with Graves' ophthalmopathy. Sequencing input: blood. The CDR3 region has the DNA TGTGCCAGCAGTGAAAGCAGGGGGAAATGGAAGGACTATGGCTACACCTTC. Translated: CASSESRGKWKDYGYTF.